This T cell receptor beta chain came from a study of cytotoxic CD8 clonotypes in ibrutinib-treated CLL (dated by TCRdb to the early 2020s). About the investigation overall: In this cohort, around 14 patients were treatment-naive and approximately ten were relapsed/refractory, while 17 to 18 had unmutated IGHV. Cryopreserved peripheral blood mononuclear cells were collected before treatment, at response, and at either disease progression or sustained remission. All remission and progressive disease samples were collected while patients were still receiving ibrutinib. Longitudinal samples were available for about 30% of the 86 trial participants. Responses were partial in about 25 patients and complete in 2; after median about 68 months follow-up, approximately 15 stayed in remission and some twelve progressed. On average, each sample yielded roughly 250,000 productive templates and roughly 95,000 productive rearrangements. Samples at response were collected after a median of about 12 months of treatment, with a range of roughly 6 to 40 months.

The time point tag for this specimen amounts to: 12 months on ibrutinib. Around 1.8 micrograms of genomic DNA were extracted from cryopreserved PBMCs for TCR beta library preparation. Longitudinal blood samples from CLL patients receiving ibrutinib monotherapy were subjected to high-throughput TCR beta sequencing. The patients were enrolled in a single-center, open-label phase 2 trial of ibrutinib monotherapy. A MiSeq instrument was used for deep resolution sequencing, which targeted depths ranging from 1 in 1 million up to 1 in 200,000 T cells, with coverage averaging 10x for each clonotype. TCR beta libraries were generated with the immunoSEQ hsTCRB Kit. As for the original processing: Data were analyzed with ImmunoSEQ Data Assistant and ImmunoSEQ Analyzer, with V, D and J genes assigned per IMGT definitions. Clonality was computed as one minus normalized Shannon entropy of productive rearrangement frequencies, ranging from 0 to 1. Public clonotype analysis was restricted to overrepresented clonotypes comprising at least 0.05% of each patient's repertoire. About a dozen repertoires from age-matched healthy donors, obtained from immuneACCESS, served as clonality controls. Drawn from immuneACCESS, this table holds only the in-frame rearrangements with V and J called that TCRdb kept. Clones are partly lost; checked studies trace under half to an unresolved V gene and leave the rest unexplained. V and J calls and clone size come straight from that table; D and trimming were deduced from the DNA. The sample contains about 200,000 clones, more than 70% of them found a single time. Over 9.5% of the sample is held by the ten biggest clonotypes.

The V end loses 6 bases and the J end loses 2 bases, and a stretch of 13 bases separates them. The CDR3 holds 14 amino acids from the cysteine to the phenylalanine. The kept DNA is CDR3 alone, 42 bases in frame from the first base. The germline V gene (reference sequence) supplies CDR1 SEHNR and CDR2 FQNEAQ. Worth noting for this clone: Its antigen remains unidentified. No base qualities exist here, and no much larger clone lies one base off it.

Here is what the overall study found, with its caveats: Sampling times were not matched between sustained-remission and progressing patients, and lymph node repertoires were not studied. Baseline clonality was found to be higher than that of age-matched healthy donors and was strongly correlated with circulating CD8+ T-cell counts. Public clonotypes were rare and either shrank or stayed stable during treatment, and the rise in clonality at ibrutinib response reflected expansion of private clonotypes. At ibrutinib response clonality went up, during sustained remission it held steady, and at progression it dropped back toward baseline.

This receptor was taken from a human donor with chronic lymphocytic leukemia. The sequenced sample was PBMCs, obtained after 12 months of ibrutinib treatment. The receptor chain draws on TRBV7-9 and TRBJ2-5; no confident D gene assignment can be made. The nucleotides read TGTGCCAGCAGAGCAATCCGGCGACAAGAGACCCAGTACTTC. It is translated as CASRAIRRQETQYF.